This T cell receptor (beta chain) appears in the sequencing data of a study of T cell repertoires in cytomegalovirus infection. Turning to the study itself: CMV epitopes used comprised recently identified HLA-C-restricted ones and well-studied HLA-B-restricted ones. Both CMV infection and a matching HLA type were indicated by public TCR beta signatures.

Study-wide findings and caveats: Ex vivo, HLA-C-restricted CMV-specific TCR beta clonotypes prevailed over the rest of the response.

The CDR3 spans 12 residues. V lost 3 bases, J lost 6 bases, and 5 bases lay in between. Germline CDR1 and CDR2: SNHLY and FYNNEI. TCRdb recomputed calls from the reads with MiXCR, one row per CDR3 protein. The repertoire holds about 130,000 distinct CDR3 sequences, with over 30% as singletons. Concerning this clonotype itself: Its antigen is not known.

The chain is built from TRBV2 and TRBJ2-2, with D hard to call. Source: CD8+ T cells from cultured PBMCs, taken from culture after CMV antigen stimulation. This receptor was identified in a human donor in good health (CMV status not recorded). Some clones in this sample may be carry-over from other donors' samples. The CDR3 bases are TGTGCCAGCAGTGATCGGTCCGGGGAGCTGTTTTTT. This translates into CASSDRSGELFF.